This T cell receptor beta chain was obtained from a study of T cell responses to AZD1222 COVID-19 vaccine. The CDR3 sequence is 16 residues long. Germline lookup yields CDR1 SGHTA and CDR2 FQGNSA. The V segment lost 1 base and the J segment 2 bases; nucleotides outside the gene matches: 5. Libraries were prepared by immunoSEQ multiplex PCR; TCRdb keeps only in-frame clonotypes and omits some of them. Altogether around 130,000 clones are present, 70% to 90% being singletons, with the ten largest covering approximately 12%. Notes on the study in general: With two AZD1222 doses given, Spike-specific TCR breadth and depth both rose. Clonal diversity may have been underestimated in mostly white British donors. Regions 160-218 and 743-854 dominated among vaccine-associated CD4 TCRs spanning spike. Among AZD1222 vaccinees, only five to seven were seropositive at baseline.

Comment on this clone: Its antigen is unknown.

Source: peripheral blood, taken on day 0 of AZD1222 vaccination. The TCR comes from an adult in good health. The J gene is TRBJ2-3, the V gene TRBV7-2, with 8 bases matching TRBD2. Here the CDR3 reads CASSLGVSGATDTQYF. For the CDR3, the DNA is TGTGCCAGCAGCTTAGGGGTTAGCGGGGCCACAGATACGCAGTATTTT.